The rows below give T cell receptor beta chains drawn from one sample of a study of blood T cell repertoires in COVID-19. TCRdb keeps only in-frame clones here, not all; method: immunoSEQ multiplex PCR. Of around 150,000 clones listed, around 79% are singletons. The sample comprised peripheral blood. These receptors were taken from a man aged 45-65 years with active or convalescent COVID-19. Each CDR3 is given with its conserved first and last residue. Fields, in order: CDR3 protein, CDR3 DNA, clone size, J gene, V gene, CDR3 length, D gene. D genes are given only for firm matches. Expanded clones get a size class; other rows say once, few or many, or leave the size out.

CDR3: CASSSQGVGETQYF; DNA: TGTGCCAGCAGTTCCCAGGGGGTGGGGGAGACCCAGTACTTC; size: once; J: TRBJ2-5; V: TRBV25-1; length: 14; D: TRBD1
CDR3: CASSWLSGSGNEQFF; DNA: TGTGCCAGCAGTTGGCTTAGCGGGAGCGGCAATGAGCAGTTCTTC; size: .; J: TRBJ2-1; V: TRBV6-5; length: 15; D: TRBD2
CDR3: CASSAVEDQPQHF; DNA: TGCGCCAGCAGTGCAGTGGAGGATCAGCCCCAGCATTTT; size: .; J: TRBJ1-5; V: TRBV10-2; length: 13; D: .
CDR3: CASSIGEGVTEAFF; DNA: TGTGCCAGTAGTATAGGGGAGGGCGTCACTGAAGCTTTCTTT; size: once; J: TRBJ1-1; V: TRBV19; length: 14; D: .
CDR3: CASGYLSANTGELFF; DNA: TGTGCCAGCGGATACCTGAGCGCGAACACCGGGGAGCTGTTTTTT; size: .; J: TRBJ2-2; V: TRBV2; length: 15; D: .
CDR3: CASSYGTGAYNEQFF; DNA: TGTGCCAGCAGTTACGGGACAGGGGCCTACAATGAGCAGTTCTTC; size: .; J: TRBJ2-1; V: TRBV27; length: 15; D: TRBD1
CDR3: CASSFRTSGNLEQYF; DNA: TGTGCCAGCAGCTTCCGGACTAGCGGGAACCTGGAGCAGTACTTC; size: once; J: TRBJ2-7; V: TRBV13; length: 15; D: TRBD2
CDR3: CASSLARAVGEKLFF; DNA: TGTGCCAGCAGCTTAGCGAGGGCGGTTGGGGAAAAACTGTTTTTT; size: .; J: TRBJ1-4; V: TRBV7-8; length: 15; D: .
CDR3: CASRGGPPNIQYF; DNA: TGTGCCAGCAGAGGGGGACCGCCAAACATTCAGTACTTC; size: .; J: TRBJ2-4; V: TRBV2; length: 13; D: .
CDR3: CATSGGGPRVGGELFF; DNA: TGTGCCACCAGCGGGGGAGGGCCCCGCGTGGGCGGGGAGCTGTTTTTT; size: .; J: TRBJ2-2; V: TRBV15; length: 16; D: TRBD2
CDR3: CASTDKGGSPGELFF; DNA: TGTGCCAGCACCGACAAAGGTGGCAGCCCCGGGGAGCTGTTTTTT; size: .; J: TRBJ2-2; V: TRBV6-6; length: 15; D: .
CDR3: CASRQGGAYEQYF; DNA: TGTGCCAGCAGGCAGGGCGGGGCTTACGAGCAGTACTTC; size: .; J: TRBJ2-7; V: TRBV28; length: 13; D: .
CDR3: CASSQEWDREGAGEQFF; DNA: TGTGCCAGCAGCCAAGAATGGGACAGGGAGGGGGCAGGTGAGCAGTTCTTC; size: many; J: TRBJ2-1; V: TRBV3-1/TRBV3-2; length: 17; D: TRBD1
CDR3: CASSLQGFSGYTF; DNA: TGTGCCAGCAGTTTGCAGGGCTTCAGTGGCTACACCTTC; size: .; J: TRBJ1-2; V: TRBV28; length: 13; D: .
CDR3: CASSELNTEAFF; DNA: TGTGCCAGCAGCGAGCTGAACACTGAAGCTTTCTTT; size: .; J: TRBJ1-1; V: TRBV5-4; length: 12; D: .
CDR3: CAIRRDGSGILGQETQYF; DNA: TGTGCCATCAGAAGGGACGGTAGCGGGATCCTCGGGCAAGAGACCCAGTACTTC; size: .; J: TRBJ2-5; V: TRBV10-3; length: 18; D: TRBD2
CDR3: CASSIAGRDRGPRPLHF; DNA: TGTGCCAGTAGTATAGCTGGCCGGGACAGGGGGCCAAGGCCCCTCCACTTT; size: .; J: TRBJ1-6; V: TRBV19; length: 17; D: TRBD1
CDR3: CASSSDRGGNEQYF; DNA: TGTGCCAGCAGTTCAGACAGGGGTGGAAACGAGCAGTACTTC; size: .; J: TRBJ2-7; V: TRBV28; length: 14; D: TRBD1
CDR3: CASSESAGISNTEAFF; DNA: TGCGCCAGCAGTGAGTCGGCGGGGATATCGAACACTGAAGCTTTCTTT; size: .; J: TRBJ1-1; V: TRBV10-1; length: 16; D: .
CDR3: CATSRDQGSGNTGELFF; DNA: TGTGCCACCAGCAGAGATCAGGGGAGCGGCAACACCGGGGAGCTGTTTTTT; size: .; J: TRBJ2-2; V: TRBV15; length: 17; D: .
CDR3: CASSLVRLAGDSDTQYF; DNA: TGCGCCAGCAGCTTGGTGCGACTAGCGGGAGATTCGGATACGCAGTATTTT; size: .; J: TRBJ2-3; V: TRBV5-1; length: 17; D: TRBD2
CDR3: CASSPLAGEGDTQYF; DNA: TGTGCCAGCTCACCTTTAGCGGGAGAGGGAGATACGCAGTATTTT; size: .; J: TRBJ2-3; V: TRBV18; length: 15; D: TRBD2
CDR3: CASRERGGDQPQHF; DNA: TGTGCCAGTAGGGAGAGGGGGGGGGATCAGCCCCAGCATTTT; size: .; J: TRBJ1-5; V: TRBV19; length: 14; D: .
CDR3: CASSLAPGLGGNEQFF; DNA: TGTGCCAGCAGCTTAGCGCCGGGACTAGGTGGGAATGAGCAGTTCTTC; size: .; J: TRBJ2-1; V: TRBV11-1; length: 16; D: TRBD2
CDR3: CASSLEDYSGSSYEQYF; DNA: TGTGCCAGCAGCTTGGAAGACTATAGCGGGAGCTCCTACGAGCAGTACTTC; size: .; J: TRBJ2-7; V: TRBV5-4; length: 17; D: TRBD2
CDR3: CASSPIPGQGNYGYTF; DNA: TGTGCCAGCTCACCTATTCCCGGACAGGGCAACTATGGCTACACCTTC; size: few; J: TRBJ1-2; V: TRBV18; length: 16; D: TRBD1
CDR3: CATSDLGLGWDEQFF; DNA: TGTGCCACCAGTGATTTAGGACTGGGTTGGGATGAGCAGTTCTTC; size: .; J: TRBJ2-1; V: TRBV24-1; length: 15; D: .
CDR3: CASSVAGGPYEQYF; DNA: TGTGCCAGCAGCGTAGCGGGAGGGCCTTACGAGCAGTACTTC; size: .; J: TRBJ2-7; V: TRBV9; length: 14; D: TRBD2
CDR3: CASSYGLYGYTF; DNA: TGTGCCAGCAGTTACGGCCTTTATGGCTACACCTTC; size: .; J: TRBJ1-2; V: TRBV6-5; length: 12; D: .
CDR3: CASSTGLGDTQYF; DNA: TGTGCCAGTAGTACCGGTCTCGGGGATACGCAGTATTTT; size: .; J: TRBJ2-3; V: TRBV19; length: 13; D: .
CDR3: CASRSTGYSPLHF; DNA: TGTGCCAGCAGGTCGACGGGATATTCACCCCTCCACTTT; size: .; J: TRBJ1-6; V: TRBV27; length: 13; D: .
CDR3: CASSEAGVQETQYF; DNA: TGTGCCAGCAGTGAAGCCGGGGTCCAAGAGACCCAGTACTTC; size: .; J: TRBJ2-5; V: TRBV2; length: 14; D: .